Below, 13 T cell receptor beta chains from the same sample are listed, as sequenced in a study of blood T cell repertoires in COVID-19. TCRdb keeps only in-frame clones here, not all; method: immunoSEQ multiplex PCR. The profile shows over 300,000 clones, 75% to 90% of them singletons. Sequencing input: PBMCs or T cells enriched from blood (not recorded which). These receptors were taken from a man between 25 and 39 years old who had recovered from COVID-19.

The rearrangement links TRBV19 to TRBJ2-2; 12 bases fit TRBD2. Germline V lookup: CDR1 LNHDA, CDR2 SQIVND (reference sequence). This CDR3 is 15 amino acids long. V lost 8 bases to trimming and J lost 1 base; unmatched junction nucleotides: 2. The CDR3: CASGGLAGNTGELFF. In nucleotides, the CDR3 is TGTGCCAGTGGGGGACTAGCGGGGAACACCGGGGAGCTGTTTTTT.

V and J are TRBV7-2 and TRBJ2-1; tentative D call: TRBD1 (5 bases). V lost 4 bases and J 8 bases, leaving 18 bases between the germline ends. This CDR3 comprises 15 residues. Germline V CDR1 and CDR2: SGHTA, FQGNSA. Written as DNA, the CDR3 is TGTGCCAGCAGCTCTGGGGCGACTGGTGGCGATGAGCAGTTCTTC. Protein product: CASSSGATGGDEQFF.

The V and J genes are TRBV4-2 and TRBJ1-1, with D maybe TRBD1 (5 bases). V lost 0 bases and J lost 5, with 13 bases in between. Germline loops: CDR1 LGHNA, CDR2 YNFKEQ. The CDR3 is 15 amino acids. CDR3 residues: CASSQDRAGLTEAFF. In DNA, the CDR3 is TGTGCCAGCAGCCAAGATAGGGCAGGGCTAACTGAAGCTTTCTTT.

The chain combines TRBV25-1 with TRBJ1-2; 7 positions match TRBD1. This CDR3 comprises 12 residues. After removal of 5 bases from V and 7 bases from J, the junction contained 4 bases not matched to a gene. Germline V gene data show CDR1 as MGHDK and CDR2 as SYGVNS. CDR3 residues: CASSIGTAGYTF. Written as DNA, the CDR3 is TGTGCCAGCAGTATCGGGACAGCTGGCTACACCTTC.

V usage is TRBV7-2 and J usage is TRBJ1-2; D is unresolved. The CDR3 has 14 amino acids. Germline CDR1 SGHTA, CDR2 FQGNSA. V lost 6 bases and J lost 4, with 15 bases in between. In DNA, the CDR3 is TGTGCCAGCAGTCGCCCCGGAGCTTTCTATGGCTACACCTTC. Its protein product is CASSRPGAFYGYTF.

The chain combines TRBV5-1 with TRBJ1-2; D is ambiguous. The germline V gene has CDR1 SGHRS and CDR2 YFSETQ. Trimming pared 4 bases from V and 3 bases from J, leaving 16 bases between. The CDR3 is 15 amino acids. The CDR3 here is CASSDAFDNHYGYTF. The CDR3, as DNA: TGCGCCAGCAGCGATGCATTCGACAATCACTATGGCTACACCTTC.

The V gene is TRBV2, the J gene TRBJ1-2; 9 nucleotides agree with TRBD1. The CDR3 has 15 amino acids. V was pared by 5 bases and J by 8 bases, with 12 bases of the junction left unmatched. Germline V lookup: CDR1 SNHLY, CDR2 FYNNEI. The CDR3 region has the DNA TGTGCCAGCAGTTCCAACGGACAGGGGATCAACGGCTACACCTTC. Residues: CASSSNGQGINGYTF.

This clone was detected once. This chain uses TRBV4-2 with TRBJ1-1; D not resolved. V was shortened by 1 base and J by 1 base, with 10 bases between the two germline ends. Germline V gene data show CDR1 as LGHNA and CDR2 as YNFKEQ. This CDR3 is built from 15 residues. This CDR3 reads CASSQGGGRNTEAFF. DNA of the CDR3: TGTGCCAGCAGCCAAGGAGGCGGGAGGAACACTGAAGCTTTCTTT.

The CDR3 here is CASTKDSLSSYEQYF. DNA of the CDR3: TGTGCCAGCACAAAGGACAGCCTCAGCTCCTACGAGCAGTACTTC. V gene TRBV6-5 combines with J gene TRBJ2-7; possible D gene TRBD1, 6 bases. This CDR3 comprises 15 residues. Germline assignment: CDR1 MNHEY and CDR2 SVGAGI. V was shortened by 7 bases and J by 0 bases, with 16 bases between the two germline ends.

This clone was observed once. Within the sample, other DNA sequences also encode this same CDR3. The chain couples TRBV24-1 to TRBJ2-1; unclear D gene. Trimming removed 10 bases from V and 0 bases from J, with 12 bases in between. Germline V gene data show CDR1 as KGHDR and CDR2 as SFDVKD. The CDR3 is 14 residues long. CDR3 loop: CATSDTSSYNEQFF. CDR3 bases: TGTGCCACTTCCGATACCAGCTCCTACAATGAGCAGTTCTTC.

This chain links TRBV4-2 with TRBJ1-2, with TRBD1 identical over 7 bases. The length of the CDR3 is 15 residues. Losses at the gene ends were 0 bases for V and 3 bases for J; bases not matched to a gene: 4. In germline, CDR1 is LGHNA, CDR2 YNFKEQ. CDR3 coding DNA: TGTGCCAGCAGCCAAGATAGACAGGGATACTATGGCTACACCTTC. Its protein is CASSQDRQGYYGYTF.

The chain recombines TRBV6-5 with TRBJ1-6; TRBD1 aligns across 9 bases. The CDR3 has 14 residues. The germline V gene has CDR1 MNHEY and CDR2 SVGAGI. Trimming took 7 bases from V and 7 from J; bases not matched to a gene: 5. CDR3 in amino acids: CASTRTGENSPLHF. The CDR3 DNA sequence: TGTGCCAGCACCCGGACAGGGGAGAATTCACCCCTCCACTTT.

The rearrangement links TRBV15 to TRBJ2-5, with D perhaps matching TRBD2 (5 bases). Germline loops: CDR1 LNHNV, CDR2 YYDKDF (reference sequence). CDR3 size: 16 residues. Deletions cut 3 bases from V and 6 bases from J, with 20 bases between. The CDR3 here is CATSSPTGRELQTQYF. In DNA, the CDR3 is TGTGCCACCAGCAGTCCTACGGGGAGAGAATTGCAGACCCAGTACTTC.